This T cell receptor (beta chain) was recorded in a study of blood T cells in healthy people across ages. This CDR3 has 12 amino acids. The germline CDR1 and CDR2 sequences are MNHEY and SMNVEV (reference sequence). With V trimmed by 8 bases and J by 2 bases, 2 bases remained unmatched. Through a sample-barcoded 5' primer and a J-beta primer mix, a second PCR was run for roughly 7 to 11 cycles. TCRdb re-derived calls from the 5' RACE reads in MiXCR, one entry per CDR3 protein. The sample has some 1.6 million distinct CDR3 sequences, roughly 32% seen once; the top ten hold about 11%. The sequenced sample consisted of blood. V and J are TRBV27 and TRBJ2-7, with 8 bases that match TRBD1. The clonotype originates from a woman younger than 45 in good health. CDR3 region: CASATGAYEQYF. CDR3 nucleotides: TGTGCCAGCGCGACAGGGGCCTACGAGCAGTACTTC.